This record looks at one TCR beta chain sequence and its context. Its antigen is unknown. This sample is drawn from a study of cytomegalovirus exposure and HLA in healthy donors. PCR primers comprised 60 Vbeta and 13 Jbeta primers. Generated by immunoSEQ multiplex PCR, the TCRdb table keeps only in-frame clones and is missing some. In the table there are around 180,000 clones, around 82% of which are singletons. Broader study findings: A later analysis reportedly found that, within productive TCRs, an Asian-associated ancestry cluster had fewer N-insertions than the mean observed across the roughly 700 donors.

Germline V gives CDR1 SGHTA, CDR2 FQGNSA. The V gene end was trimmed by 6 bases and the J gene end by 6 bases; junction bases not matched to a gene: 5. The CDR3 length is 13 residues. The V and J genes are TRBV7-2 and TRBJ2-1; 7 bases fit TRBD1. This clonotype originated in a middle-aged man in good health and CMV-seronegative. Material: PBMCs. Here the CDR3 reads CASRKGASNEQFF. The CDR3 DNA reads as TGTGCCAGCAGGAAGGGGGCGAGCAATGAGCAGTTCTTC.